Listed below are T cell receptor beta chains from one sample, sequenced in a study of neoadjuvant anti-PD-1 for oral cavity cancer. Using immunoSEQ multiplex PCR, the repertoire was profiled, and TCRdb retains in-frame clones only, with some absent. The table shows over 15,000 clones, with under 70% occurring only once. Sequenced here: PBMCs, sampled before nivolumab (anti-PD-1) treatment. The origin of the receptors is a person aged 40 to 85 with oral cavity squamous cell carcinoma. The CDR3 runs from the conserved cysteine through the conserved F or W. The D gene is left open where the match is weak. Some rows have no size entry. The others give once, few or many, or a class for an expanded clone.

J: TRBJ1-1; size: NA; D: NA; V: TRBV6-6; CDR3: CASGDVQNTEAFF; DNA: TGTGCCAGCGGGGACGTTCAGAACACTGAAGCTTTCTTT
J: TRBJ2-1; size: NA; D: NA; V: TRBV6-5; CDR3: CASSRDRDKQFF; DNA: TGTGCCAGCAGCCGGGACCGAGACAAGCAGTTCTTC
J: TRBJ2-2; size: few; D: TRBD2; V: TRBV6-1; CDR3: CASKGLAVNTGELFF; DNA: TGTGCCAGCAAGGGACTAGCGGTAAACACCGGGGAGCTGTTTTTT
J: TRBJ2-5; size: NA; D: NA; V: TRBV6-6; CDR3: CASSYGEIQETQYF; DNA: TGTGCCAGCAGTTACGGGGAGATCCAAGAGACCCAGTACTTC
J: TRBJ1-2; size: once; D: NA; V: TRBV20-1; CDR3: CSAELQVGYTF; DNA: TGCAGTGCTGAACTACAGGTTGGATACACCTTC
J: TRBJ2-7; size: NA; D: NA; V: TRBV10-3; CDR3: CAINPLGEQYF; DNA: TGTGCCATCAATCCTCTGGGGGAGCAGTACTTC
J: TRBJ2-1; size: few; D: TRBD2; V: TRBV27; CDR3: CASTLQAGSSYNEQFF; DNA: TGTGCCAGCACCTTGCAAGCGGGAAGCTCCTACAATGAGCAGTTCTTC
J: TRBJ2-2; size: few; D: TRBD2; V: TRBV6-1; CDR3: CASSGPVTSGRIGELFF; DNA: TGTGCCAGCAGTGGACCCGTGACTAGCGGGAGAATCGGGGAGCTGTTTTTT
J: TRBJ1-4; size: NA; D: NA; V: TRBV29-1; CDR3: CSVLDSSNEKLFF; DNA: TGCAGCGTTCTGGACAGCTCGAATGAAAAACTGTTTTTT
J: TRBJ1-1; size: NA; D: NA; V: TRBV30; CDR3: CAWIAGNTEAFF; DNA: TGTGCCTGGATAGCCGGGAACACTGAAGCTTTCTTT
J: TRBJ2-7; size: NA; D: TRBD1; V: TRBV5-1; CDR3: CASSWGTGSREQYF; DNA: TGCGCCAGCAGCTGGGGGACAGGGAGTAGGGAGCAGTACTTC
J: TRBJ1-2; size: once; D: NA; V: TRBV28; CDR3: CASSFGKNYGYTF; DNA: TGTGCCAGCAGTTTCGGGAAAAACTATGGCTACACCTTC
J: TRBJ1-1; size: NA; D: NA; V: TRBV10-3; CDR3: CAISESGANEAFF; DNA: TGTGCCATCAGTGAATCGGGGGCCAATGAAGCTTTCTTT
J: TRBJ2-5; size: NA; D: TRBD2; V: TRBV5-6; CDR3: CASSTGLVMETQYF; DNA: TGTGCCAGCAGCACGGGACTAGTCATGGAGACCCAGTACTTC
J: TRBJ2-1; size: few; D: TRBD2; V: TRBV7-6; CDR3: CASSPGGVNEQFF; DNA: TGTGCCAGCAGCCCCGGGGGGGTGAATGAGCAGTTCTTC
J: TRBJ1-1; size: NA; D: TRBD1; V: TRBV25-1; CDR3: CASGGTGGYTEAFF; DNA: TGTGCCAGCGGTGGGACAGGTGGCTACACTGAAGCTTTCTTT
J: TRBJ1-5; size: NA; D: NA; V: TRBV30; CDR3: CAWSAFTNQPQHF; DNA: TGTGCCTGGAGTGCCTTTACCAATCAGCCCCAGCATTTT
J: TRBJ2-5; size: NA; D: NA; V: TRBV2; CDR3: CASSESRSGVETQYF; DNA: TGTGCCAGCAGTGAAAGTCGGTCGGGAGTCGAGACCCAGTACTTC
J: TRBJ2-5; size: once; D: NA; V: TRBV5-1; CDR3: CASSFTRAETQYF; DNA: TGCGCCAGCAGCTTTACCAGGGCAGAGACCCAGTACTTC
J: TRBJ1-2; size: NA; D: NA; V: TRBV7-3; CDR3: CASSLRDKRFTSSYGYTF; DNA: TGTGCCAGCAGCTTAAGGGACAAACGCTTCACAAGCAGCTATGGCTACACCTTC
J: TRBJ1-4; size: NA; D: NA; V: TRBV11-2; CDR3: CASSLQGRINEKLFF; DNA: TGTGCCAGCAGCTTACAAGGACGGATCAATGAAAAACTGTTTTTT
J: TRBJ2-5; size: NA; D: NA; V: TRBV5-6; CDR3: CASSPSWQGGETQYF; DNA: TGTGCCAGCAGCCCGAGCTGGCAGGGAGGAGAGACCCAGTACTTC
J: TRBJ1-5; size: few; D: NA; V: TRBV28; CDR3: CASSLSGFGSHNQPQHF; DNA: TGTGCCAGCAGTTTATCTGGGTTCGGCAGCCACAATCAGCCCCAGCATTTT
J: TRBJ2-7; size: few; D: TRBD2; V: TRBV7-9; CDR3: CASSLRDYTYEQYF; DNA: TGTGCCAGCAGCTTACGGGACTACACATACGAGCAGTACTTC
J: TRBJ1-5; size: NA; D: NA; V: TRBV6-5; CDR3: CASRPGGEQPQHF; DNA: TGTGCCAGCAGGCCCGGGGGGGAACAGCCCCAGCATTTT
J: TRBJ2-5; size: NA; D: NA; V: TRBV27; CDR3: CASSPLEGWETQYF; DNA: TGTGCCAGCAGTCCCCTAGAGGGCTGGGAGACCCAGTACTTC
J: TRBJ2-6; size: NA; D: TRBD1; V: TRBV5-1; CDR3: CASSTGQGPGANVLTF; DNA: TGCGCCAGCAGCACAGGACAGGGGCCTGGGGCCAACGTCCTGACTTTC
J: TRBJ2-7; size: NA; D: TRBD2; V: TRBV27; CDR3: CASTSPGLGTEQYF; DNA: TGTGCCAGCACTTCACCGGGACTAGGTACCGAGCAGTACTTC
J: TRBJ1-2; size: NA; D: NA; V: TRBV9; CDR3: CASSATPGHYGYTF; DNA: TGTGCCAGCAGCGCAACCCCTGGGCACTATGGCTACACCTTC
J: TRBJ1-2; size: few; D: TRBD1; V: TRBV7-9; CDR3: CASSLGSPGQGYGYTF; DNA: TGTGCCAGCAGCTTAGGTTCCCCGGGACAGGGCTATGGCTACACCTTC
J: TRBJ2-1; size: NA; D: NA; V: TRBV2; CDR3: CASEGNEQFF; DNA: TGTGCCAGTGAGGGGAATGAGCAGTTCTTC
J: TRBJ2-5; size: NA; D: NA; V: TRBV9; CDR3: CASSLGGGEGETQYF; DNA: TGTGCCAGCAGCCTAGGTGGGGGAGAGGGAGAGACCCAGTACTTC
J: TRBJ1-2; size: NA; D: TRBD1; V: TRBV5-1; CDR3: CASSLEGTGAVYGYTF; DNA: TGCGCCAGCAGCTTGGAAGGGACAGGGGCGGTCTATGGCTACACCTTC
J: TRBJ2-2; size: NA; D: NA; V: TRBV29-1; CDR3: CSVEGHNTGELFF; DNA: TGCAGCGTTGAAGGACACAACACCGGGGAGCTGTTTTTT
J: TRBJ2-3; size: NA; D: NA; V: TRBV12-5; CDR3: CASALRGSGLDTQYF; DNA: TGTGCTAGTGCCCTCAGGGGTAGCGGGTTGGATACGCAGTATTTT
J: TRBJ2-2; size: once; D: TRBD1; V: TRBV5-1; CDR3: CASSLMGVGTGAYPRTGELFF; DNA: TGCGCCAGCAGCTTAATGGGTGTAGGGACAGGAGCATACCCGAGGACCGGGGAGCTGTTTTTT
J: TRBJ1-5; size: NA; D: TRBD1; V: TRBV10-2; CDR3: CASKGTANQPQHF; DNA: TGCGCCAGCAAGGGGACAGCCAATCAGCCCCAGCATTTT
J: TRBJ2-7; size: NA; D: NA; V: TRBV27; CDR3: CASSIQGASWEQYF; DNA: TGTGCCAGCAGCATTCAGGGTGCTTCCTGGGAGCAGTACTTC
J: TRBJ2-5; size: NA; D: NA; V: TRBV10-3; CDR3: CAITLPAGETQYF; DNA: TGTGCCATCACACTCCCCGCTGGAGAGACCCAGTACTTC
J: TRBJ2-1; size: NA; D: NA; V: TRBV6-1; CDR3: CASRDSGPHNEQFF; DNA: TGTGCCAGCAGGGATAGCGGTCCCCACAATGAGCAGTTCTTC
J: TRBJ2-5; size: NA; D: TRBD2; V: TRBV5-1; CDR3: CASSTFGLAGVDETQYF; DNA: TGCGCCAGCAGCACCTTCGGACTAGCGGGAGTGGACGAGACCCAGTACTTC
J: TRBJ1-1; size: once; D: NA; V: TRBV27; CDR3: CASSSGQTVKTEAFF; DNA: TGTGCCAGCAGTTCCGGACAGACGGTAAAAACTGAAGCTTTCTTT
J: TRBJ1-2; size: few; D: NA; V: TRBV18; CDR3: CASSPGLTDGYTF; DNA: TGTGCCAGCTCACCGGGGCTTACGGATGGCTACACCTTC
J: TRBJ1-3; size: NA; D: NA; V: TRBV5-1; CDR3: CASSLGTENTIYF; DNA: TGCGCCAGCAGCTTGGGTACGGAAAACACCATATATTTT
J: TRBJ1-1; size: few; D: TRBD1; V: TRBV28; CDR3: CASSTYRGQNTEAFF; DNA: TGTGCCAGCAGTACCTACAGGGGCCAGAACACTGAAGCTTTCTTT